This T cell receptor (beta chain) derives from a study of T cells in Graves' hyperthyroidism and ophthalmopathy. Study-wide results and caveats: Median prediction lead before ophthalmopathy onset was about 6.5 months with the model.

This clonotype was recorded many times. Its antigen is as yet unknown. RNA transcripts were the template for amplifying TCR beta CDR3 regions. When the TCR CDR3 underwent first-round RT-PCR, the HTBI primer set was used. One entry per CDR3 protein results from TCRdb running MiXCR on the multiplex PCR reads. The sample carries about 250,000 distinct CDR3 sequences, 15% recorded once. Germline V gives CDR1 DFQATT, CDR2 SNEGSKA (reference sequence). The CDR3 runs to 15 residues. The V gene lost 1 base and the J gene lost 6 bases, with 19 bases spanning the gap. The chain joins TRBV20-1 to TRBJ2-7; a possible D gene is TRBD2 (5 bases). The receptor comes from a woman between 45 and 60 years old with Graves' hyperthyroidism that later progressed to Graves' ophthalmopathy. The sequenced material came from blood. CDR3 amino acids: CSARGSGSSPVEQYF. The CDR3 DNA reads TGCAGTGCTAGAGGCTCGGGGAGTTCTCCGGTCGAGCAGTACTTC.